The TCR beta chain described here comes from a study of blood T cell repertoires in COVID-19. Study-level background: Donors in the United States, Italy and Spain gave samples during acute or convalescent COVID-19.

Libraries were prepared by immunoSEQ multiplex PCR; TCRdb keeps only in-frame clonotypes and omits some of them. The sample lists around 200,000 clones; 87% were seen once. V lost 1 base and J 0 bases, leaving 9 bases between the germline ends. The CDR3 length is 15 residues. CDR1 and CDR2 from the germline V gene are ENHRY and SYGVKD. The V call is TRBV10-3, the J call TRBJ1-2; no definite D call. Source material: peripheral blood. The TCR originated in a man younger than 35 with active or convalescent COVID-19. In DNA, the CDR3 is TGTGCCATCAGTGAGTTCCAGGAGGCTAACTATGGCTACACCTTC. Translated, it gives CAISEFQEANYGYTF.